These 18 T cell receptor beta chains share one sample of origin, sequenced in a study of OX40 agonist ivuxolimab in advanced cancers. Here immunoSEQ multiplex PCR was the method, and the copy in TCRdb shows in-frame clones only, minus some. Among 13,000 to 15,000 clones listed, around 77% were seen once. The sequencing used CD4+ or CD8+ T cells sorted from blood, collected in a trial of the OX40 agonist ivuxolimab. Receptors originate from an adult with an advanced solid tumor such as melanoma, head and neck, liver or kidney cancer.

A few counts support this clone. The J gene is TRBJ1-2, the V gene TRBV6-5; D possibly corresponds to TRBD1 (5 bases). Trimming took 8 bases from V and 5 from J, leaving 18 bases between them. Germline CDR1 and CDR2: MNHEY and SVGAGI. The CDR3 totals 14 residues. CDR3 in amino acids: CASAGRGSGYGYTF. DNA for the CDR3: TGTGCCAGCGCGGGGCGTGGGAGTGGGTATGGCTACACCTTC.

In its sample, this clone was seen once. This chain uses TRBV5-1 with TRBJ2-7, with TRBD1 matching over 9 bases. Germline CDR1 SGHRS, CDR2 YFSETQ. V was clipped by 4 bases and J by 4 bases; unmatched bases: 12. This CDR3 has 16 residues. CDR3 amino acids: CASSPEDGTGSYEQYF. The CDR3 DNA is TGCGCCAGCAGCCCCGAGGATGGGACAGGGTCGTACGAGCAGTACTTC.

This chain joins TRBV10-3 and TRBJ2-2, with 11 bases fitting TRBD2. Germline V gene sequence: CDR1 ENHRY, CDR2 SYGVKD. Germline trimming cut 3 bases from V and 1 base from J; bases unmatched to any gene: 4. The CDR3 contains 17 residues. The CDR3 nucleotides read TGTGCCATCAGTGAATTGGGACTAGCGGAGAACACCGGGGAGCTGTTTTTT. Translated, it gives CAISELGLAENTGELFF.

This clone is labeled medium-sized. The V call is TRBV19, the J call TRBJ1-5; 7 bases align to TRBD1. The CDR3 consists of 12 residues. V shed 8 bases, J shed 4 bases, and the junction held 2 bases outside the gene matches. Germline CDR1 is LNHDA and CDR2 is SQIVND (reference sequence). As DNA, the CDR3 is TGTGCCAGTCTACAGGGGAATCAGCCCCAGCATTTT. As protein: CASLQGNQPQHF.

This chain uses TRBV7-9 with TRBJ2-1; TRBD1 agrees at 10 bases. The CDR3 spans 15 residues. Germline CDR1 SEHNR, CDR2 FQNEAQ (reference sequence). V gave up 3 bases and J gave up 7 bases; unmatched junction bases: 6. The CDR3 sequence is CASSFGQGVGNEQFF. DNA for the CDR3: TGTGCCAGCAGCTTCGGACAGGGGGTAGGGAATGAGCAGTTCTTC. The full variable domain, its missing parts supplied by reference TRBV7-9 and TRBJ2-1, is DTGVSQNPRHKITKRGQNVTFRCDPISEHNRLYWYRQTLGQGPEFLTYFQNEAQLEKSRLLSDRFSAERPKGSFSTLEIQRTEQGDSAMYLCASSFGQGVGNEQFFGPGTRLTVL.

The gene calls are TRBV10-3 and TRBJ2-7; unclear D gene. The CDR3 contains 14 residues. Germline lookup yields CDR1 ENHRY and CDR2 SYGVKD. V lost 3 bases and J 3 bases, leaving 12 bases between the germline ends. CDR3 amino acids: CAISDPLSNYEQYF. The CDR3 coding sequence is TGTGCCATCAGTGATCCCCTTTCGAACTACGAGCAGTACTTC.

Judged by abundance, this clone is medium-sized. This chain joins TRBV9 and TRBJ2-2; TRBD1 is a possible D gene (5 bases). Germline V gene lookup returns CDR1 SGDLS and CDR2 YYNGEE. The CDR3 has 13 residues. Trimming removed 6 bases from V and 3 bases from J, with 9 bases in between. CDR3 DNA: TGTGCCAGCAACACAGGTTACACCGGGGAGCTGTTTTTT. Its protein is CASNTGYTGELFF.

This sequence joins TRBV7-6 and TRBJ2-1, with a weak D call TRBD2 (7 bases). CDR3 length: 17 residues. Trimming removed 4 bases from V and 4 bases from J, with 20 bases in between. Germline V lookup: CDR1 SGHVS, CDR2 FNYEAQ. The CDR3 bases are TGTGCCAGCAGCTACAGCCAGTGGGGGGGACAATACAATGAGCAGTTCTTC. This encodes CASSYSQWGGQYNEQFF.

V usage is TRBV19 and J usage is TRBJ2-2; the match to TRBD1 covers 8 bases. CDR1 and CDR2 (germline): LNHDA, SQIVND (reference sequence). The CDR3 loop spans 17 amino acids. V lost 1 base to trimming and J lost 3 bases; unmatched junction nucleotides: 7. CDR3 nucleotides: TGTGCCAGTAGTATAGTGGGGACAGGTGACTACACCGGGGAGCTGTTTTTT. This sequence encodes CASSIVGTGDYTGELFF.

The chain links TRBV6-5 to TRBJ2-1; TRBD2 agrees at 9 bases. Per the germline V gene, CDR1 is MNHEY and CDR2 is SVGAGI. The CDR3 totals 13 residues. The V segment lost 7 bases and the J segment 4 bases; nucleotides outside the gene matches: 2. This CDR3 is CASTTSGYNEQFF. The DNA for the CDR3 is TGTGCCAGCACGACTAGCGGATACAATGAGCAGTTCTTC.

This CDR3 reads CASSLAQGGNQPQHF. The CDR3 bases are TGTGCCAGCAGCTTGGCACAGGGGGGAAATCAGCCCCAGCATTTT. V and J are TRBV7-8 and TRBJ1-5, with 8 nucleotides matching TRBD1. The CDR3 spans 15 residues. Germline V gives CDR1 SGHVS, CDR2 FQNEAQ. After removal of 3 bases from V and 4 bases from J, the junction contained 5 bases not matched to a gene.

J is TRBJ1-2 and V is TRBV27; D unclear. This CDR3 is built from 13 residues. V was pared by 6 bases and J by 1 base, with 9 bases between. CDR1 and CDR2 (germline): MNHEY, SMNVEV (reference sequence). The DNA for the CDR3 is TGTGCCAGCAGATCGGGGTTTAACTATGGCTACACCTTC. It codes for CASRSGFNYGYTF.

The V gene is TRBV2, the J gene TRBJ1-2; no definite D call. The CDR3 runs to 13 residues. Trimming stripped 3 bases from V and 1 base from J, with 6 bases between. Germline CDR1 reads SNHLY; CDR2 reads FYNNEI. CDR3 nucleotide sequence: TGTGCCAGCAGTGAGAACAGTAACTATGGCTACACCTTC. Encoded protein: CASSENSNYGYTF.

DNA for the CDR3: TGCGCCAGCAGCTCCCTTACTAGCGGGGGGCCAACAGATACGCAGTATTTT. Its translation: CASSSLTSGGPTDTQYF. The chain uses TRBV5-1 and TRBJ2-3, with 12 bases that match TRBD2. CDR3 size: 17 residues. V lost 3 bases and J lost 3; bases outside the gene matches: 8. CDR1 is SGHRS, CDR2 YFSETQ, per germline. Together with reference TRBV5-1 and TRBJ2-3, the CDR3 gives the full variable domain: KAGVTQTPRYLIKTRGQQVTLSCSPISGHRSVSWYQQTPGQGLQFLFEYFSETQRNKGNFPGRFSGRQFSNSRSEMNVSTLELGDSALYLCASSSLTSGGPTDTQYFGPGTRLTVL.

The rearrangement uses TRBV5-8 and TRBJ2-7; 8 positions agree with TRBD1. The CDR3 loop spans 16 amino acids. Unmatched junction bases numbered 15, after V lost 6 bases and J lost 4 bases. Germline assignment: CDR1 SGHTS and CDR2 YDEGEE. The CDR3: CASTRRTGTKSYEQYF. The CDR3 DNA reads TGTGCCAGCACCAGGAGGACAGGGACAAAGTCATACGAGCAGTACTTC.

This clone was detected a few times. The J gene is TRBJ2-7, the V gene TRBV4-2; perhaps D is TRBD1 or TRBD2 (6 bases each). The CDR3 runs 18 residues. V shed 0 bases and J shed 12 bases, with 30 bases lying between them. Looked up from germline, CDR1 is LGHNA and CDR2 is YNFKEQ. Written as DNA, the CDR3 is TGTGCCAGCAGCCAAGATTCGGGGATATTACTCCGGGAGCAGGGGCTGTACTTC. It yields the protein CASSQDSGILLREQGLYF.

This clone is a singleton in its sample. The chain couples TRBV6-1 to TRBJ2-3; TRBD2 matches at 13 bases. J was trimmed by 4 bases and V by 3 bases; bases with no gene match: 4. Germline V gene lookup returns CDR1 MNHNS and CDR2 SASEGT. The CDR3 covers 16 residues. In DNA form, the CDR3 reads TGTGCCAGCAGTGATCCCGGACTAGCGGGAGCAGATACGCAGTATTTT. Translation: CASSDPGLAGADTQYF.

This rearrangement joins TRBV28 to TRBJ1-6, with D unclear. CDR3 size: 13 residues. Germline-derived CDR1 and CDR2 are MDHEN and SYDVKM. V was pared by 6 bases and J by 10 bases, with 13 bases between. This CDR3 is CASRYSLGSPLHF. The CDR3 DNA is TGTGCCAGCAGATACAGTCTAGGGTCACCCCTCCACTTT. Based on the CDR3 plus reference TRBV28 and TRBJ1-6, the full variable domain is DVKVTQSSRYLVKRTGEKVFLECVQDMDHENMFWYRQDPGLGLRLIYFSYDVKMKEKGDIPEGYSVSREKKERFSLILESASTNQTSMYLCASRYSLGSPLHFGNGTRLTVT.